One and the same sample provided the 11 T cell receptor beta chains below, sequenced in a study of blood T cell repertoires in COVID-19. The repertoire was sequenced with immunoSEQ multiplex PCR; TCRdb's copy has only in-frame clones and lacks some. Among approximately 150,000 clones listed, 85% to 90% were seen once. The source material was peripheral blood. Receptors were obtained from an older man with acute or convalescent COVID-19.

The CDR3 reads CASSEVDRGWNQPQHF. CDR3 DNA: TGTGCCAGCAGTGAAGTGGACAGGGGGTGGAATCAGCCCCAGCATTTT. The chain couples TRBV6-1 to TRBJ1-5; 10 nucleotides line up with TRBD1. The CDR3 totals 16 residues. Germline CDR1 MNHNS, CDR2 SASEGT. The V gene end was trimmed by 1 base and the J gene end by 4 bases; junction bases not matched to a gene: 4.

The J gene is TRBJ2-7, the V gene TRBV27; the D gene is possibly TRBD2 (6 bases). CDR1 and CDR2 (germline): MNHEY, SMNVEV (reference sequence). Trimming stripped 3 bases from V and 2 bases from J, with 20 bases between. The CDR3 runs 17 residues. CDR3 residues: CASSLRPEGGLTYEQYF. Written as DNA, the CDR3 is TGTGCCAGCAGTTTGCGGCCAGAAGGAGGGCTAACCTACGAGCAGTACTTC.

The gene calls are TRBV5-5 and TRBJ1-3, with a weak D call TRBD1 (5 bases). Trimming pared 1 base from V and 3 bases from J, leaving 11 bases between. Germline CDR1 is SGHKS and CDR2 is YYEKEE (reference sequence). This CDR3 comprises 15 residues. In DNA, the CDR3 is TGTGCCAGCAGCTTGAGTCAGGGAGGTGGAAACACCATATATTTT. Its translation: CASSLSQGGGNTIYF.

V and J are TRBV3-1 (or the pseudogene TRBV3-2) and TRBJ1-2; D gene uncertain. The CDR3 sequence is 12 residues long. Germline V gene data show CDR1 as LGHDT and CDR2 as YNNKEL (reference sequence). Trimming took off 0 bases at V and 7 bases at J, with 6 bases between the two ends. Here the CDR3 reads CASSQDEAGYTF. DNA for the CDR3: TGTGCCAGCAGCCAAGATGAAGCTGGCTACACCTTC.

This rearrangement joins TRBV19 to TRBJ2-3, with no clear D. CDR1 and CDR2 (germline): LNHDA, SQIVND (reference sequence). V lost 3 bases and J lost 1, with 17 bases in between. The CDR3 spans 17 residues. The CDR3 sequence is CASSIGRVVYGTDTQYF. The CDR3 DNA reads TGTGCCAGTAGTATTGGCCGGGTGGTCTACGGCACAGATACGCAGTATTTT.

CDR3 protein: CASSLGQDNSPLHF. As DNA, the CDR3 is TGTGCCAGCAGTCTTGGACAGGATAATTCACCCCTCCACTTT. The V gene is TRBV28, the J gene TRBJ1-6; TRBD1 matches 7 bases. This CDR3 has 14 residues. Germline V gene sequence: CDR1 MDHEN, CDR2 SYDVKM. With V trimmed by 5 bases and J by 5 bases, 3 bases remained unmatched.

The chain is built from TRBV11-2 and TRBJ2-3; 8 bases map to TRBD2. The CDR3 contains 16 residues. Germline V gene data show CDR1 as SGHAT and CDR2 as FQNNGV. Trimming cost V 1 base and J 1 base; bases outside gene matches: 4. For the CDR3, the DNA is TGTGCCAGCAGCTTAGGGGGTAGCGGGGGCACAGATACGCAGTATTTT. Translating gives CASSLGGSGGTDTQYF. The full variable domain, in which reference TRBV11-2 and TRBJ2-3 provide the parts outside the CDR3, is EAGVAQSPRYKIIEKRQSVAFWCNPISGHATLYWYQQILGQGPKLLIQFQNNGVVDDSQLPKDRFSAERLKGVDSTLKIQPAKLEDSAVYLCASSLGGSGGTDTQYFGPGTRLTVL.

The genes are TRBV28 and TRBJ2-7; no clear D. The CDR3 is made up of 12 amino acids. Germline CDR1 and CDR2: MDHEN and SYDVKM. V was pared by 5 bases and J by 7 bases, with 12 bases between. Here the CDR3 reads CASSPPTREQYF. The CDR3 DNA is TGTGCCAGCAGTCCCCCGACTCGGGAGCAGTACTTC.

V gene TRBV18 combines with J gene TRBJ1-1; the match to TRBD1 covers 8 bases. The V gene's germline CDR1 is KGHSH and CDR2 LQKENI. The CDR3 is 17 amino acids. The trim removed 3 bases at V and 0 bases at J, leaving 9 bases unmatched. The CDR3 nucleotides are TGTGCCAGCTCACCTCCAGGACAGGGTAATATGAACACTGAAGCTTTCTTT. Translation: CASSPPGQGNMNTEAFF. Variable domain in full (rest from reference TRBV18 and TRBJ1-1): NAGVMQNPRHLVRRRGQEARLRCSPMKGHSHVYWYRQLPEEGLKFMVYLQKENIIDESGMPKERFSAEFPKEGPSILRIQQVVRGDSAAYFCASSPPGQGNMNTEAFFGQGTRLTVV.

V gene TRBV27 combines with J gene TRBJ2-1; 8 positions match TRBD2. V dropped 8 bases and J dropped 5; count of bases not matched to a gene: 8. This CDR3 has 14 amino acids. CDR1 MNHEY and CDR2 SMNVEV come from the germline V gene (reference sequence). Here the CDR3 DNA reads TGTGCCAGCCTACGAATAGCGGGAAACAATGAGCAGTTCTTC. Protein product: CASLRIAGNNEQFF.

This clone was counted once. The J gene is TRBJ1-5, the V gene TRBV3-1 (or the pseudogene TRBV3-2), with TRBD1 as a possible D gene (6 bases). V lost 4 bases to trimming and J lost 6 bases, with 16 bases between them. The V gene's germline CDR1 is LGHDT and CDR2 YNNKEL (reference sequence). The CDR3 sequence is 15 residues long. CDR3 sequence (DNA): TGTGCCAGCAGCCTTAAGATCGGGGGGCCTCAGCCCCAGCATTTT. It translates to CASSLKIGGPQPQHF.